These 17 T cell receptor beta chains were sequenced from one sample in a study of beta chain features in type 1 diabetes. Study conclusions and caveats: Within each of all four CD4+ subsets, Type 1 diabetes patients had TCRB CDR3s that were moderately but significantly shorter.

Every isolated RNA sample was fully reverse transcribed, so sequencing captured expressed TCRB transcripts. Here immunoSEQ multiplex PCR was the method, and the copy in TCRdb shows in-frame clones only, minus some. The data contain about 150,000 clones, about 10% of them singletons. The antigens of these receptors remain unknown. The sample was central memory CD4+ T cells from blood. The receptors derive from a woman aged 30 to 39 with type 1 diabetes.

CDR3 nucleotides: TGCAGCGTTGTTGGTGGCGGGCGCACAGATACGCAGTATTTT. It encodes CSVVGGGRTDTQYF. V and J are TRBV29-1 and TRBJ2-3, with D maybe TRBD2 (5 bases). There are 14 residues in the CDR3. Germline assignment: CDR1 SQVTM and CDR2 ANQGSEA. V shed 4 bases and J shed 1 base, with 12 bases lying between them.

This clone showed up just a few times. The gene calls are TRBV30 and TRBJ1-5, with D possibly TRBD1 on 5 matching bases. This CDR3 is built from 14 residues. CDR1 is GTSNPN, CDR2 SVGIG, per germline (reference sequence). V dropped 4 bases and J dropped 3 bases, with 13 bases sitting between them. Here the CDR3 reads CAWTPDSNNQPQHF. The DNA for the CDR3 is TGTGCCTGGACTCCCGACAGTAACAATCAGCCCCAGCATTTT.

To note about this clone: This sample also contains other DNA sequences that code for the same CDR3. The V gene is TRBV5-4, the J gene TRBJ2-3; D may be TRBD2 (5 bases). The CDR3 spans 13 residues. Trimming cost V 0 bases and J 4 bases, with 6 bases left between them. CDR1 SGHNT and CDR2 YYREEE come from the germline V gene (reference sequence). Here the CDR3 reads CASSLAGADTQYF. In nucleotides, the CDR3 is TGTGCCAGCAGCTTGGCCGGGGCAGATACGCAGTATTTT.

The chain joins TRBV4-2 to TRBJ2-7, with D perhaps TRBD2 (5 bases). The length of the CDR3 is 15 residues. The V end was cut by 2 bases, the J end by 2 bases, with 13 bases between. Germline-derived CDR1 and CDR2 are LGHNA and YNFKEQ. CDR3: CASSQSQAEAYEQYF. The CDR3 bases are TGTGCCAGCAGCCAATCCCAAGCGGAAGCCTACGAGCAGTACTTC.

This clone was seen a handful of times. This rearrangement joins TRBV4-1 to TRBJ1-1; D is unresolved. Germline lookup yields CDR1 MGHRA and CDR2 YSYEKL. This CDR3 has 13 residues. The germline V and J ends were trimmed by 4 bases and 4 bases, with 10 bases remaining between them. CDR3 nucleotides: TGCGCCAGCAGCCGCCTAGGCCTCACTGAAGCTTTCTTT. Residues: CASSRLGLTEAFF.

This clone has a count of ten or more. The chain combines TRBV18 with TRBJ2-1; 9 bases fit TRBD1. This CDR3 comprises 15 residues. Trimming at V came to 4 bases and at J to 9 bases, leaving 10 bases not matched to a gene. From germline, CDR1 is KGHSH and CDR2 LQKENI. As DNA, the CDR3 is TGTGCCAGCTCACAACCGGGACAGGGCGCAAGTGAGCAGTTCTTC. It is translated as CASSQPGQGASEQFF.

This clone was observed a handful of times. The V and J genes are TRBV28 and TRBJ2-7; weak D call: TRBD2 (6 bases). This CDR3 contains 14 residues. Germline CDR1 MDHEN, CDR2 SYDVKM. The V gene lost 3 bases and the J gene lost 5 bases, with 14 bases spanning the gap. The CDR3 DNA reads TGTGCCAGCAGTTTTTTAGGGACTCACCACGAGCAGTACTTC. Translated, it gives CASSFLGTHHEQYF.

The chain recombines TRBV10-3 with TRBJ2-7; D is ambiguous. Germline V gene data show CDR1 as ENHRY and CDR2 as SYGVKD. Trimming left V 4 bases short and J 2 bases short, with 3 bases between. The CDR3 extends over 11 amino acids. CDR3 amino acids: CAISGTYEQYF. Here the CDR3 DNA reads TGTGCCATCAGTGGTACCTACGAGCAGTACTTC.

This clone was seen a few times. This chain connects TRBV12-5 to TRBJ2-2; D might be TRBD1 (7 bases). The CDR3 has 17 amino acids. Between the trimmed V and J ends, which lost 3 bases and 3 bases, there was a span of 17 bases. The germline V gene encodes CDR1 LGHNT and CDR2 FRNRAP. Here the CDR3 DNA reads TGTGCTAGTGGTTTTTCTCCAGGGGGGCTAGACACCGGGGAGCTGTTTTTT. Translating it yields CASGFSPGGLDTGELFF. The whole variable domain, remainder taken from reference TRBV12-5 and TRBJ2-2, is DARVTQTPRHKVTEMGQEVTMRCQPILGHNTVFWYRQTMMQGLELLAYFRNRAPLDDSGMPKDRFSAEMPDATLATLKIQPSEPRDSAVYFCASGFSPGGLDTGELFFGEGSRLTVL.

This clone was observed a handful of times. The chain employs TRBV7-2 and TRBJ2-5; perhaps TRBD2 as D (6 bases). CDR1 is SGHTA, CDR2 FQGNSA, per germline. V dropped 2 bases and J dropped 5 bases, with 9 bases sitting between them. The CDR3 sequence is 13 residues long. The CDR3 region has the DNA TGTGCCAGCAGCTTATCAGGGAGGGAGACCCAGTACTTC. Residues: CASSLSGRETQYF.

This clone showed up just a few times. This specimen includes other DNA sequences encoding the same CDR3. The chain joins TRBV7-8 to TRBJ1-5; D unresolved. The V and J ends lost 2 bases and 6 bases respectively, with 5 bases between them. The CDR3 consists of 12 residues. CDR1 and CDR2 (germline): SGHVS, FQNEAQ. The CDR3 protein is CASSLRGQPQHF. In nucleotides, the CDR3 is TGTGCCAGCAGCTTAAGAGGTCAGCCCCAGCATTTT.

This sequence joins TRBV5-1 and TRBJ1-1; possibly TRBD1 for D (6 bases). The germline CDR1 and CDR2 sequences are SGHRS and YFSETQ. CDR3 size: 14 residues. Trimming shortened V by 4 bases and J by 3 bases, and 13 bases separated the two germline ends. The CDR3 sequence is CASSLQGRDTEAFF. The CDR3 DNA reads as TGCGCCAGCAGCCTACAGGGTAGGGACACTGAAGCTTTCTTT. The variable domain in full, completed from reference TRBV5-1 and TRBJ1-1, reads KAGVTQTPRYLIKTRGQQVTLSCSPISGHRSVSWYQQTPGQGLQFLFEYFSETQRNKGNFPGRFSGRQFSNSRSEMNVSTLELGDSALYLCASSLQGRDTEAFFGQGTRLTVV.

This clone was seen more than once but under ten times. The chain joins TRBV2 to TRBJ1-5; possibly TRBD1 for D (6 bases). CDR1 SNHLY and CDR2 FYNNEI come from the germline V gene. The CDR3 runs 14 residues. V was cut by 5 bases and J by 5 bases, with 13 bases left in between. CDR3 region: CASSSSGTHQPQHF. DNA of the CDR3: TGTGCCAGCAGTTCGTCCGGGACACATCAGCCCCAGCATTTT.

The V call is TRBV18, the J call TRBJ2-7, with TRBD2 matching over 9 bases. The CDR3 length is 16 residues. Looked up from germline, CDR1 is KGHSH and CDR2 is LQKENI. V was clipped by 1 base and J by 5 bases; unmatched bases: 9. DNA of the CDR3: TGTGCCAGCTCACCACTGGAATTAGCGGGAGTTAACGAGCAGTACTTC. Translation: CASSPLELAGVNEQYF.

This clone has just a few counts. The chain carries TRBV4-1 and TRBJ1-2; weak D call: TRBD1 (6 bases). Germline loops: CDR1 MGHRA, CDR2 YSYEKL. The ends were cut back, 4 bases at V and 8 bases at J, with 17 bases in the middle. This CDR3 contains 14 residues. The CDR3 reads CASSRYGQPGGYTF. CDR3 nucleotide sequence: TGCGCCAGCAGCCGCTATGGACAGCCAGGGGGCTACACCTTC.

The CDR3 DNA sequence: TGTGCCAGCAGTTACTCTGGACAGGGGGCTTTTGAGCAGTTCTTC. It yields the protein CASSYSGQGAFEQFF. The chain employs TRBV6-5 and TRBJ2-1; 11 bases agree with TRBD1. The length of the CDR3 is 15 residues. Germline values: CDR1 MNHEY, CDR2 SVGAGI. J gave up 9 bases and V 0 bases, and 4 bases lay outside the gene matches.

This clone was counted between two and nine times. This sequence joins TRBV4-2 and TRBJ2-3; TRBD2 is a possible D gene (6 bases). Germline-derived CDR1 and CDR2 are LGHNA and YNFKEQ. This CDR3 spans 16 amino acids. Trimming removed 3 bases at V and 0 bases at J, with 13 bases between. The CDR3 region has the DNA TGTGCCAGCAGCCAGGGGGAGCGGGCTAGCACAGATACGCAGTATTTT. The encoded protein is CASSQGERASTDTQYF.